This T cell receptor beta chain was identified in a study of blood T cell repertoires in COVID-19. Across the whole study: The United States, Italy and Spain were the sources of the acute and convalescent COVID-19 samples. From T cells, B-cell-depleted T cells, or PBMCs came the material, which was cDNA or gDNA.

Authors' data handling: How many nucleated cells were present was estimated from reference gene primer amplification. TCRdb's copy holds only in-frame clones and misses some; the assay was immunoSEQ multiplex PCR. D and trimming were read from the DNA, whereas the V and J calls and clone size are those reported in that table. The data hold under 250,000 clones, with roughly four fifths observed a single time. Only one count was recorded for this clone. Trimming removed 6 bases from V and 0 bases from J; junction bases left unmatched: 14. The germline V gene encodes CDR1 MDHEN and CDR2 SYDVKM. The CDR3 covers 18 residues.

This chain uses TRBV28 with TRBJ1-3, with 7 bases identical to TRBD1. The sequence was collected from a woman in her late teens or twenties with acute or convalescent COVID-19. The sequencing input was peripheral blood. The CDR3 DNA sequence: TGTGCCAGCAGCCCACTCGGGACAGTGGCCAGCTCTGGAAACACCATATATTTT. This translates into CASSPLGTVASSGNTIYF. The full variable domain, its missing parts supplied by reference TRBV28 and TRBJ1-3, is DVKVTQSSRYLVKRTGEKVFLECVQDMDHENMFWYRQDPGLGLRLIYFSYDVKMKEKGDIPEGYSVSREKKERFSLILESASTNQTSMYLCASSPLGTVASSGNTIYFGEGSWLTVV.